The table lists the clone carrying this T cell receptor beta chain with many counts. The antigen is not known. The source of the sample is a study of regulatory T cells in long-lasting Graves disease. General study results and limits: TCR diversity was lower in persistent than newly diagnosed Graves' disease.

The time point was: newly diagnosed GD, antithyroid drugs for less than 3 months. Researchers made the TCR library from RNA that was extracted from PBMCs. This CDR3 comprises 13 residues. Trimming took 5 bases from V and 6 from J; bases not matched to a gene: 6. The germline V gene has CDR1 SQVTM and CDR2 ANQGSEA. According to the study, TCR beta libraries were built with iRepertoire HTBI primers and CDR3-region Arm-PCR. TCRdb re-analysed the multiplex PCR reads in MiXCR, keeping a single row per CDR3 protein. The sample comprises some 220,000 distinct CDR3 sequences, approximately 18% of which are singletons, and approximately 12% rests with the top ten. The same specimen was also included in a second study, on T cells in Graves' hyperthyroidism and ophthalmopathy. Per that study: A 13 V-J model separated ophthalmopathy from stable hyperthyroidism.

The sequences come from peripheral blood mononuclear cells (PBMCs), collected at new diagnosis, from a patient treated with antithyroid drugs. The source is a young woman with Graves disease. The rearrangement joins TRBV29-1 to TRBJ2-1; 8 bases align to TRBD2. The CDR3, as DNA: TGCAGCGTTAAAACTAGCGGTCTCAATGAGCAGTTCTTC. It is translated as CSVKTSGLNEQFF.